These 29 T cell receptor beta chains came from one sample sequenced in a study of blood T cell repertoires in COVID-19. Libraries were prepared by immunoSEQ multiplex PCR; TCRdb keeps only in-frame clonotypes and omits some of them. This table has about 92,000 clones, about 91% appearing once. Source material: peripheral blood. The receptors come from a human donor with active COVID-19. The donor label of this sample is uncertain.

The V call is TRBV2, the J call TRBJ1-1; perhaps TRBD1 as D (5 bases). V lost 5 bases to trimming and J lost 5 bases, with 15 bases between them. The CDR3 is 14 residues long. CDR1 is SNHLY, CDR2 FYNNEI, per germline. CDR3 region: CASSLAGGGTEAFF. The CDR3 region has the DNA TGTGCCAGCAGTCTTGCGGGCGGGGGAACTGAAGCTTTCTTT.

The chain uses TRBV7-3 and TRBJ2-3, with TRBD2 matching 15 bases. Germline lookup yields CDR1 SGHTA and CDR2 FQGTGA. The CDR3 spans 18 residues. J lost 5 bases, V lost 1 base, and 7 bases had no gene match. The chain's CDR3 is CASSLSLRGLAGGDTQYF. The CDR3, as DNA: TGTGCCAGCAGCTTAAGTTTACGGGGACTAGCGGGGGGAGATACGCAGTATTTT.

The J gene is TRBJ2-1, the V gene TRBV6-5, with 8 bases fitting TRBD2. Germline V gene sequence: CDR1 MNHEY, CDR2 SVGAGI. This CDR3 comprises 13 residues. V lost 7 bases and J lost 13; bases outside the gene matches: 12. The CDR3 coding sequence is TGTGCCAGCACCAAGCCGGGAGGGGATCAACAGTTCTTC. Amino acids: CASTKPGGDQQFF.

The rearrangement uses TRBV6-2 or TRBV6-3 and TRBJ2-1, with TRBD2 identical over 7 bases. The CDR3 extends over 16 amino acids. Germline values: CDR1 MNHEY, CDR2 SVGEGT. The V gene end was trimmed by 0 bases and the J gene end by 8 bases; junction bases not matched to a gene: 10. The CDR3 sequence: CASSYSASGGMDEQFF. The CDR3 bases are TGTGCCAGCAGTTACTCGGCTAGCGGCGGAATGGATGAGCAGTTCTTC.

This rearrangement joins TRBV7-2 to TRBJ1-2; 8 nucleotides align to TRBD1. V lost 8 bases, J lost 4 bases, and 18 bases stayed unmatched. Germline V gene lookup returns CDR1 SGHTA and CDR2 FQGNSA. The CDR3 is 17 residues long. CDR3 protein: CASAAQGASSASYGYTF. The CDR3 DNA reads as TGTGCCAGCGCAGCTCAGGGGGCATCCAGTGCCAGCTATGGCTACACCTTC.

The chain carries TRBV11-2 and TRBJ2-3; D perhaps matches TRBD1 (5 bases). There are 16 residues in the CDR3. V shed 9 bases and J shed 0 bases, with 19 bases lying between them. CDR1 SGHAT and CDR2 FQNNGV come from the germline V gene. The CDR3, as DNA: TGTGCCAGTGCGGTTCACAGGTCCGCTAGCACAGATACGCAGTATTTT. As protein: CASAVHRSASTDTQYF. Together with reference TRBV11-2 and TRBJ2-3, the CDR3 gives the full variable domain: EAGVAQSPRYKIIEKRQSVAFWCNPISGHATLYWYQQILGQGPKLLIQFQNNGVVDDSQLPKDRFSAERLKGVDSTLKIQPAKLEDSAVYLCASAVHRSASTDTQYFGPGTRLTVL.

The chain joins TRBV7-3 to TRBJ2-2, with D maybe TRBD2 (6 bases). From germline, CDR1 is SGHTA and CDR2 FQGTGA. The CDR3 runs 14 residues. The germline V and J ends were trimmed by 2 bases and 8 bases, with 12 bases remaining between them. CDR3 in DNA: TGTGCCAGCAGCTTAGGAGGGGTTAGAGGGGAGCTGTTTTTT. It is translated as CASSLGGVRGELFF.

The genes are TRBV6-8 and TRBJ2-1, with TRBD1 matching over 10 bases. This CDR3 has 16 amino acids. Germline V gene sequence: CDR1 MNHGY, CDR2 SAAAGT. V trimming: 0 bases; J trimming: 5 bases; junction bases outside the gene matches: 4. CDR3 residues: CASSYSRDRGNNEQFF. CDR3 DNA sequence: TGTGCCAGCAGTTACTCGAGGGACAGGGGTAACAATGAGCAGTTCTTC.

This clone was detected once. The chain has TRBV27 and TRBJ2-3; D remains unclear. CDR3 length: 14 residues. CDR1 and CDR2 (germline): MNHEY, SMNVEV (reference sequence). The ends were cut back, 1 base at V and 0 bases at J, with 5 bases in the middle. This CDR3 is CASSLLRSTDTQYF. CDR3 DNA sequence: TGTGCCAGCAGTTTATTGAGGAGCACAGATACGCAGTATTTT.

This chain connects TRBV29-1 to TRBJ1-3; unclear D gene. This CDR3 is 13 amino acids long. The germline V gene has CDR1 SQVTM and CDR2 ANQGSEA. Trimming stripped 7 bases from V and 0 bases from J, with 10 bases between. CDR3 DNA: TGCAGCGCCGAGGAGGTCTCTGGAAACACCATATATTTT. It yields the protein CSAEEVSGNTIYF.

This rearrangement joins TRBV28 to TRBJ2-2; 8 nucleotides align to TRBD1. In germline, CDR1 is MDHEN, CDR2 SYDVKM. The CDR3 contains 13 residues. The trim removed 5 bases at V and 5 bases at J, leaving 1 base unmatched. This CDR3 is CASSRQGTGELFF. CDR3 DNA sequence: TGTGCCAGCAGTCGACAGGGGACCGGGGAGCTGTTTTTT.

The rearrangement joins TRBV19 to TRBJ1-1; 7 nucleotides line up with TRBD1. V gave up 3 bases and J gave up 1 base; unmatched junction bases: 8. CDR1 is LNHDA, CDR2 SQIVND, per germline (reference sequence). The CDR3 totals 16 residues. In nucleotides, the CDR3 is TGTGCCAGTAGTATTCGGGGCAGGGGGGCGAACACTGAAGCTTTCTTT. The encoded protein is CASSIRGRGANTEAFF.

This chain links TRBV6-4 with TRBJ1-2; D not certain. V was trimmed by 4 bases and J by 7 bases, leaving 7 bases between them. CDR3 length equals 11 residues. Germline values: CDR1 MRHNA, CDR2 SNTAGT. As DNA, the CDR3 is TGTGCCAGCAGTGCGGGATTTGGCTACACCTTC. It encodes CASSAGFGYTF.

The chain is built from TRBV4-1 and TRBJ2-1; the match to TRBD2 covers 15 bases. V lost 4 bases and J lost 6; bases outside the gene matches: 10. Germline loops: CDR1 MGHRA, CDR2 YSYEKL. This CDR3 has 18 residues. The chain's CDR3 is CASSPGLAGGKLVNEQFF. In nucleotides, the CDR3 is TGCGCCAGCAGCCCGGGACTAGCGGGGGGAAAACTAGTCAATGAGCAGTTCTTC.

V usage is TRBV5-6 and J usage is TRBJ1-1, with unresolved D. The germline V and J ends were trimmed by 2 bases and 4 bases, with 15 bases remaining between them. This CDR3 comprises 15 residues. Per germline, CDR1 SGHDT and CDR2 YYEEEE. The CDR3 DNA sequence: TGTGCCAGCAGCTTTCTGGATACCGGGAGCACTGAAGCTTTCTTT. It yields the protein CASSFLDTGSTEAFF.

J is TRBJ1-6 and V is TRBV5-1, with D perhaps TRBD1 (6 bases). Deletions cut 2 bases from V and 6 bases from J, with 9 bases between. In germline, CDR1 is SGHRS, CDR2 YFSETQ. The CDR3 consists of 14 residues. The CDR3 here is CASSLQGANSPLHF. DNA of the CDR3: TGCGCCAGCAGCTTACAGGGAGCTAATTCACCCCTCCACTTT.

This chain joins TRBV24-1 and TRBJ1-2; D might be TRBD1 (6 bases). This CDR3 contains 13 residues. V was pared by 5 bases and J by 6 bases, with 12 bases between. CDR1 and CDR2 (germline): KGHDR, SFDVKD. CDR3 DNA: TGTGCCACCAGTGCGCCAGGGGTAGATGGCTACACCTTC. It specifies CATSAPGVDGYTF.

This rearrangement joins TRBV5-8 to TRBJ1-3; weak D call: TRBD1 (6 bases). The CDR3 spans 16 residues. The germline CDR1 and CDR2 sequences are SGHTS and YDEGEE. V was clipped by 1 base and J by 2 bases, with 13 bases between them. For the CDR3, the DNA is TGTGCCAGCAGCTTGAGGGGGATCGGCCCTGGAAACACCATATATTTT. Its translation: CASSLRGIGPGNTIYF.

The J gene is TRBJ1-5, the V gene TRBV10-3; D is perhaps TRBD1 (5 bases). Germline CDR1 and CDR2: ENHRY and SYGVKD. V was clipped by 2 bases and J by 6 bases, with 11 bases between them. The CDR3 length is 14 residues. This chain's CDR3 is CAISEGRVGQPQHF. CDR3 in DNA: TGTGCCATCAGTGAGGGCAGGGTTGGTCAGCCCCAGCATTTT.

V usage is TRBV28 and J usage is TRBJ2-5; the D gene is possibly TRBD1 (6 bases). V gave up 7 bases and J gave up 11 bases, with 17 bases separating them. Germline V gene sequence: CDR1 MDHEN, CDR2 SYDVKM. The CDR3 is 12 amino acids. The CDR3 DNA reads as TGTGCCAGCAAGGGGACAAAAAGTCCACAGTACTTC. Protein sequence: CASKGTKSPQYF. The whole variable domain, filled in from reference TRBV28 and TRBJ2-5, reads DVKVTQSSRYLVKRTGEKVFLECVQDMDHENMFWYRQDPGLGLRLIYFSYDVKMKEKGDIPEGYSVSREKKERFSLILESASTNQTSMYLCASKGTKSPQYFGPGTRLLVL.

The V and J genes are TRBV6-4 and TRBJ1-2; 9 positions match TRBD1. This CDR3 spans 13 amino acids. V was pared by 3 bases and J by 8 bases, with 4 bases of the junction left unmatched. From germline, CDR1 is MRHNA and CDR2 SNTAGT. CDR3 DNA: TGTGCCAGCAGTGAGACAGGGGGAAAAGGCTACACCTTC. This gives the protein CASSETGGKGYTF.

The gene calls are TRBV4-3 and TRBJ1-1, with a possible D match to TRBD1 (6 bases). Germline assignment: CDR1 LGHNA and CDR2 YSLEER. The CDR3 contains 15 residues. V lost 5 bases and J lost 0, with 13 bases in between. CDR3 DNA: TGCGCCAGCAGCTATACAGGGAATCTGAACACTGAAGCTTTCTTT. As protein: CASSYTGNLNTEAFF.

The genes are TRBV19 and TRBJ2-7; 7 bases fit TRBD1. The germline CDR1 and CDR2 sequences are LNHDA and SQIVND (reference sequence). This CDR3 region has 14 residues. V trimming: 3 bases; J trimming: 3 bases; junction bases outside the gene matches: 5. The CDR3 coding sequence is TGTGCCAGTAGTATGGACAGGTGGGGCTACGAGCAGTACTTC. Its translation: CASSMDRWGYEQYF.

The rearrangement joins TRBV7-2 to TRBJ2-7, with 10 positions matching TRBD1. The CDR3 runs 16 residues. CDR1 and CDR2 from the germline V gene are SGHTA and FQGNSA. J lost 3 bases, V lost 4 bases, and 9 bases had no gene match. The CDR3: CASSSTLGTGDYEQYF. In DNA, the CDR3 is TGTGCCAGCAGCTCAACCCTAGGGACAGGGGACTACGAGCAGTACTTC.

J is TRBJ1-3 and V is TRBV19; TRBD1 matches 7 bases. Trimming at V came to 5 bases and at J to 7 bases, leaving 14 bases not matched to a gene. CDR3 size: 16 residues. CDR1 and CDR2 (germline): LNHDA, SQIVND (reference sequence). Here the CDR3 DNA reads TGTGCCAGTAGTCCCCTTTCCCAGGGGGTCCGGAACACCATATATTTT. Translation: CASSPLSQGVRNTIYF.

The CDR3 reads CASSWWTGPTYEQYF. The CDR3 coding sequence is TGTGCCAGCAGCTGGTGGACAGGGCCCACCTACGAGCAGTACTTC. The chain employs TRBV11-1 and TRBJ2-7; TRBD1 aligns across 8 bases. Germline V gene lookup returns CDR1 SGHAT and CDR2 FQDESV (reference sequence). V was clipped by 4 bases and J by 2 bases; unmatched bases: 7. The CDR3 runs 15 residues.

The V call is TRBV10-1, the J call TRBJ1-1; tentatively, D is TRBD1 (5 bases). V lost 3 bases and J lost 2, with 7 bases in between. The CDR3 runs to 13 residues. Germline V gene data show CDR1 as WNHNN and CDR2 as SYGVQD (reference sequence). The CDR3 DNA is TGCGCCAGCAGTGAACAGGAAAACACTGAAGCTTTCTTT. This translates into CASSEQENTEAFF.

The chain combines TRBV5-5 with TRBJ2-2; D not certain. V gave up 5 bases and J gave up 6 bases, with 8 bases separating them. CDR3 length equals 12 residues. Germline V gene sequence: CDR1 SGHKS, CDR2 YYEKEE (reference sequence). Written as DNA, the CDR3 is TGTGCCAGCAGGCCGTTAGCCGGGGAGCTGTTTTTT. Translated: CASRPLAGELFF.

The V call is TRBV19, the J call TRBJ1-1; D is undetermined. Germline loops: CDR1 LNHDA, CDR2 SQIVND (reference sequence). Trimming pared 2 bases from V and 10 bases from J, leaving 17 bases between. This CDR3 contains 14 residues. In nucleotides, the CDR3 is TGTGCCAGTAGTATATCCCCGGGAGATCTAGGAGCTTTCTTT. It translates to CASSISPGDLGAFF.